This T cell receptor (beta chain) emerged from a study of T cell responses to AZD1222 COVID-19 vaccine. Study-wide background: Second-dose recipients at about 4 or about 12 weeks were treated as one pooled group.

Concerning this clone: Its antigen remains unknown.

Study-wide results and caveats: Donors were chiefly white British, with a greater number of females, and clonal diversity was perhaps underestimated. Regions left unmutated in variants are reportedly the target of nearly half of spike-specific TCRs. At study baseline, merely a handful of AZD1222 recipients were seropositive.

The V and J ends lost 0 bases and 2 bases respectively, with 7 bases between them. Germline values: CDR1 LGHNA, CDR2 YSLEER. The CDR3 sequence is 15 residues long. Assay used: immunoSEQ multiplex PCR; TCRdb lists only in-frame clones, some missing. The sample lists about 99,000 clones, about 90% seen once, with about 5% in the top ten. The material was peripheral blood, obtained on day 0 of AZD1222 vaccination. The genes are TRBV4-3 and TRBJ2-2; D ambiguous. The sequence derives from an adult in good health. Here the CDR3 reads CASSQDWPNTGELFF. The CDR3 DNA is TGCGCCAGCAGCCAAGATTGGCCTAACACCGGGGAGCTGTTTTTT.